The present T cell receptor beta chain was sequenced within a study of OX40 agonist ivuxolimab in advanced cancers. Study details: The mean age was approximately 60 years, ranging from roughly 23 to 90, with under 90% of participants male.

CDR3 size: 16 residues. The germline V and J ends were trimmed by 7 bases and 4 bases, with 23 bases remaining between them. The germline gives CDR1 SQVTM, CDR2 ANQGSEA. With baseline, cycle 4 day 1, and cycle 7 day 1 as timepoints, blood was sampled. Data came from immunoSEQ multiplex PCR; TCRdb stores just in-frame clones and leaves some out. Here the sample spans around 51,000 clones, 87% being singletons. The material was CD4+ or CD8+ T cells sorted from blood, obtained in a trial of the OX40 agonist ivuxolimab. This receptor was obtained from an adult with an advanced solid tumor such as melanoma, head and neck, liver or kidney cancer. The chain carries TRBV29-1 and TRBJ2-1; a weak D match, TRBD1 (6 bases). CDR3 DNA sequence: TGCAGCGCATACGGATTACAGGGAGCGTTGTACAATGAGCAGTTCTTC. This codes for CSAYGLQGALYNEQFF.